The 29 T cell receptor beta chains below were found in one sample sequenced in a study of early T cells in non-severe SARS-CoV-2 infection. TCRdb passed the 5' RACE reads through MiXCR, listing each CDR3 protein once. The sample comprises roughly 30,000 distinct CDR3 sequences, 5% to 6.5% of which are singletons, and approximately 30% rests with the top ten. This sample comprised whole blood, obtained at baseline. The receptors here all came from an adult who was a healthcare worker with PCR-confirmed SARS-CoV-2 infection or an uninfected control (not recorded which).

The sample holds many counts of this clonotype. This chain joins TRBV12-5 and TRBJ2-1; 13 bases match TRBD2. Germline loops: CDR1 LGHNT, CDR2 FRNRAP. The CDR3 is 16 residues long. The V segment lost 1 base and the J segment 6 bases; nucleotides outside the gene matches: 3. CDR3 sequence (DNA): TGTGCTAGTGGTTTGGGACTAGCGGGGGGACCCAATGAGCAGTTCTTC. Translating gives CASGLGLAGGPNEQFF. Full variable domain (rest looked up from reference TRBV12-5 and TRBJ2-1): DARVTQTPRHKVTEMGQEVTMRCQPILGHNTVFWYRQTMMQGLELLAYFRNRAPLDDSGMPKDRFSAEMPDATLATLKIQPSEPRDSAVYFCASGLGLAGGPNEQFFGPGTRLTVL.

This clonotype was counted a few times. The chain links TRBV6-5 to TRBJ2-1; no definite D call. This CDR3 is 15 amino acids long. V was pared by 6 bases and J by 6 bases, with 18 bases between. Germline V lookup: CDR1 MNHEY, CDR2 SVGAGI. This CDR3 reads CASRLSESTSNEQFF. The CDR3 DNA follows: TGTGCCAGCAGGTTAAGCGAGAGTACGTCCAATGAGCAGTTCTTC.

This clonotype was detected ten times or more. The V call is TRBV5-1, the J call TRBJ1-5; D unclear. V was clipped by 0 bases and J by 1 base, with 11 bases between them. Germline V gives CDR1 SGHRS, CDR2 YFSETQ. The CDR3 consists of 16 residues. CDR3 sequence: CASSLDPGNSNQPQHF. DNA of the CDR3: TGCGCCAGCAGCTTGGATCCTGGGAACAGCAATCAGCCCCAGCATTTT.

This clonotype was seen many times. V is TRBV6-1 and J is TRBJ2-3, with a weak D call TRBD2 (6 bases). Per germline, CDR1 MNHNS and CDR2 SASEGT. The CDR3 consists of 12 residues. V was trimmed by 8 bases and J by 12 bases, leaving 18 bases between them. This CDR3 is CASSDRDSLQYF. CDR3 DNA sequence: TGTGCCAGCTCGGACCGGGACTCACTTCAGTATTTT.

A few counts support this clonotype. The chain carries TRBV19 and TRBJ1-5; D perhaps matches TRBD1 (6 bases). V lost 9 bases and J 0 bases, leaving 15 bases between the germline ends. The CDR3 contains 15 residues. The germline V gene encodes CDR1 LNHDA and CDR2 SQIVND (reference sequence). CDR3 in DNA: TGTGCCAGCCGCATGGGGGCCTATAGCAATCAGCCCCAGCATTTT. Its translation is CASRMGAYSNQPQHF.

This clonotype was detected many times. V is TRBV28 and J is TRBJ2-1; the match to TRBD2 covers 13 bases. Germline V gene data show CDR1 as MDHEN and CDR2 as SYDVKM. The J segment lost 8 bases and the V segment lost 6 bases, leaving 7 bases of the junction unmatched. This CDR3 is 15 amino acids long. CDR3 sequence (DNA): TGTGCCAGCAGCCGGACTAGCGGGAGTTTTCATGAGCAGTTCTTC. Translating it yields CASSRTSGSFHEQFF.

This clonotype was observed at least ten times. V and J are TRBV20-1 and TRBJ2-1, with 10 bases that match TRBD2. The CDR3 covers 15 residues. The V and J ends lost 3 bases and 4 bases, in that order; junction bases with no gene match: 6. Germline assignment: CDR1 DFQATT and CDR2 SNEGSKA (reference sequence). CDR3 bases: TGCAGTGCTAGTTGGGGGACTAGCGAATACAATGAGCAGTTCTTC. Translating gives CSASWGTSEYNEQFF.

This clonotype was seen ten or more times. This sequence joins TRBV5-1 and TRBJ2-1; 7 bases agree with TRBD2. V dropped 2 bases and J dropped 2; count of bases not matched to a gene: 7. Germline V gene data show CDR1 as SGHRS and CDR2 as YFSETQ. The CDR3 totals 16 residues. CDR3: CASSLGLGGAYNEQFF. As DNA, the CDR3 is TGCGCCAGCAGCTTAGGACTGGGAGGGGCCTACAATGAGCAGTTCTTC. Looking up the rest from reference TRBV5-1 and TRBJ2-1 gives the full variable domain: KAGVTQTPRYLIKTRGQQVTLSCSPISGHRSVSWYQQTPGQGLQFLFEYFSETQRNKGNFPGRFSGRQFSNSRSEMNVSTLELGDSALYLCASSLGLGGAYNEQFFGPGTRLTVL.

In this sample, this clonotype turned up many times. The rearrangement uses TRBV11-2 and TRBJ2-5; TRBD2 might be the D (6 bases). CDR3 length: 14 residues. Per germline, CDR1 SGHAT and CDR2 FQNNGV. The ends were cut back, 5 bases at V and 4 bases at J, with 14 bases in the middle. The CDR3 reads CASSPGLSGETQYF. For the CDR3, the DNA is TGTGCCAGCAGCCCGGGACTGAGCGGAGAGACCCAGTACTTC.

This clonotype was found a few times. The rearrangement uses TRBV12-3 or TRBV12-4 and TRBJ2-5, with a weak D call TRBD2 (5 bases). Between the trimmed V and J ends, which lost 2 bases and 1 base, there was a span of 8 bases. The CDR3 has 14 residues. CDR3 sequence (DNA): TGTGCCAGCAGTTTACCGGGAACCCAAGAGACCCAGTACTTC. Its protein product is CASSLPGTQETQYF.

This clonotype was detected ten times or more. V usage is TRBV29-1 and J usage is TRBJ2-3; 8 bases match TRBD2. The germline gives CDR1 SQVTM, CDR2 ANQGSEA. The CDR3 totals 14 residues. Losses at the gene ends were 3 bases for V and 3 bases for J; bases not matched to a gene: 5. CDR3 DNA: TGCAGCGTTGACCAAGGCGGGGGGACAGATACGCAGTATTTT. Its protein product is CSVDQGGGTDTQYF.

This clonotype was seen a few times. The V and J genes are TRBV7-8 and TRBJ1-4; D gene unclear. V lost 2 bases and J lost 0, with 7 bases in between. Germline V CDR1 and CDR2: SGHVS, FQNEAQ. This CDR3 spans 15 amino acids. The CDR3 bases are TGTGCCAGCAGCTTACGCGCCGCAACTAATGAAAAACTGTTTTTT. It encodes CASSLRAATNEKLFF.

This clonotype was seen at least ten times. The chain employs TRBV7-9 and TRBJ2-2, with D hard to call. This CDR3 has 12 amino acids. Per germline, CDR1 SEHNR and CDR2 FQNEAQ (reference sequence). This chain's CDR3 is CAPWDLTGELFF. In DNA, the CDR3 is TGTGCGCCCTGGGATTTGACCGGGGAGCTGTTTTTT.

This clonotype has at least ten counts. The V gene is TRBV10-3, the J gene TRBJ2-2, with D unresolved. Trimming cost V 3 bases and J 5 bases, with 7 bases left between them. Germline values: CDR1 ENHRY, CDR2 SYGVKD. This CDR3 is built from 13 residues. The CDR3 spells CAISDLGTGELFF. The CDR3 DNA follows: TGTGCCATCAGTGACCTGGGGACCGGGGAGCTGTTTTTT.

This clonotype was recorded at least ten times. The chain links TRBV28 to TRBJ2-7; no clear D gene. V was cut by 3 bases and J by 0 bases, with 15 bases left in between. There are 16 residues in the CDR3. Looked up from germline, CDR1 is MDHEN and CDR2 is SYDVKM. CDR3 in amino acids: CASSFSLAVLSYEQYF. CDR3 nucleotides: TGTGCCAGCAGTTTTTCCCTCGCCGTCCTCTCCTACGAGCAGTACTTC.

CDR3 DNA: TGTGCCAGCAGCCGGGACCACAATCAGCCCCAGCATTTT. Its translation: CASSRDHNQPQHF. The chain recombines TRBV14 with TRBJ1-5, with D tentatively TRBD1 (5 bases). CDR1 is SGHDN, CDR2 FVKESK, per germline. The length of the CDR3 is 13 residues. V was shortened by 4 bases and J by 3 bases, with 7 bases between the two germline ends.

The rearrangement uses TRBV6-1 and TRBJ2-5; no firm D call. From germline, CDR1 is MNHNS and CDR2 SASEGT. The CDR3 covers 11 residues. V shed 7 bases and J shed 5 bases, with 8 bases lying between them. The CDR3 here is CASTLSETQYF. DNA of the CDR3: TGTGCCAGCACCCTAAGCGAGACCCAGTACTTC.

In this sample, this clonotype turned up many times. The rearrangement joins TRBV12-3 or TRBV12-4 to TRBJ1-1, with D perhaps matching TRBD1 (5 bases). The CDR3 is made up of 13 amino acids. The germline V and J ends were trimmed by 5 bases and 2 bases, with 9 bases remaining between them. The CDR3 here is CASSPGGNTEAFF. In DNA, the CDR3 is TGTGCCAGCAGTCCCGGGGGAAACACTGAAGCTTTCTTT.

This clonotype was detected only a few times. The V gene is TRBV12-3 or TRBV12-4, the J gene TRBJ2-2, with D possibly called TRBD1 or TRBD2 (5 bases each). CDR3 length: 15 amino acids. Trimming stripped 3 bases from V and 2 bases from J, with 10 bases between. The CDR3 here is CASSFGTVNTGELFF. In DNA, the CDR3 is TGTGCCAGCAGTTTCGGGACGGTAAACACCGGGGAGCTGTTTTTT.

The chain employs TRBV6-5 and TRBJ1-1, with a tentative D call TRBD1 (5 bases). The CDR3 loop spans 13 amino acids. V was cut by 4 bases and J by 4 bases, with 10 bases left in between. Per the germline V gene, CDR1 is MNHEY and CDR2 is SVGAGI. As DNA, the CDR3 is TGTGCCAGCAGTTTTCCCGGGGGCACTGAAGCTTTCTTT. As protein: CASSFPGGTEAFF.

This clonotype was counted ten times or more. The V and J genes are TRBV20-1 and TRBJ1-1; TRBD1 is a possible D gene (6 bases). The CDR3 totals 14 residues. Trimming pared 3 bases from V and 1 base from J, leaving 12 bases between. The germline CDR1 and CDR2 sequences are DFQATT and SNEGSKA (reference sequence). This CDR3 reads CSAREQGKNTEAFF. The CDR3 DNA follows: TGCAGTGCTAGGGAACAGGGAAAGAACACTGAAGCTTTCTTT.

This clonotype has ten or more counts. V and J are TRBV20-1 and TRBJ1-2, with TRBD1 as a possible D gene (5 bases). Trimming left V 6 bases short and J 5 bases short, with 10 bases between. The V gene's germline CDR1 is DFQATT and CDR2 SNEGSKA (reference sequence). CDR3 length equals 11 residues. In DNA, the CDR3 is TGCAGTGCGACGCGGACATATGGCTACACCTTC. Protein sequence: CSATRTYGYTF.

Comments on this clonotype: A much larger clonotype is one base distant, so this may be a read error. The chain carries TRBV29-1 and TRBJ1-4, with 9 bases that match TRBD1. The CDR3 contains 18 residues. In germline, CDR1 is SQVTM, CDR2 ANQGSEA. The trim removed 7 bases at V and 2 bases at J, leaving 17 bases unmatched. The DNA for the CDR3 is TGCAGCGCAACCCCCCGGGACAGGGTGGATACGACTAATGAAAAACTGTTTTTT. Translated: CSATPRDRVDTTNEKLFF.

This clonotype occurred many times. The chain is built from TRBV7-9 and TRBJ2-1; possibly TRBD1 for D (6 bases). This CDR3 is built from 17 residues. Trimming took off 5 bases at V and 6 bases at J, with 23 bases between the two ends. The germline V gene encodes CDR1 SEHNR and CDR2 FQNEAQ (reference sequence). CDR3 nucleotide sequence: TGTGCCAGCAGCCCAATAGGGGGATTGGGGACGCTCAATGAGCAGTTCTTC. Residues: CASSPIGGLGTLNEQFF. Filled out from reference TRBV7-9 and TRBJ2-1, the complete variable domain reads DTGVSQNPRHKITKRGQNVTFRCDPISEHNRLYWYRQTLGQGPEFLTYFQNEAQLEKSRLLSDRFSAERPKGSFSTLEIQRTEQGDSAMYLCASSPIGGLGTLNEQFFGPGTRLTVL.

This clonotype was recorded many times. This chain uses TRBV18 with TRBJ1-1; 7 nucleotides agree with TRBD1. Germline V lookup: CDR1 KGHSH, CDR2 LQKENI. Germline trimming cut 0 bases from V and 3 bases from J; bases unmatched to any gene: 4. This CDR3 has 15 amino acids. CDR3 loop: CASSPPGQQDTEAFF. DNA of the CDR3: TGTGCCAGCTCACCACCGGGACAGCAGGACACTGAAGCTTTCTTT.

There are a few counts of this clonotype. The chain combines TRBV28 with TRBJ2-2; TRBD2 matches 12 bases. J gave up 3 bases and V 6 bases, and 5 bases lay outside the gene matches. Germline CDR1 MDHEN, CDR2 SYDVKM. This CDR3 spans 16 amino acids. DNA for the CDR3: TGTGCCAGCAGGGGGGGGACTAGCGGGCACACCGGGGAGCTGTTTTTT. Amino acids: CASRGGTSGHTGELFF.

Many counts were recorded for this clonotype. As DNA, the CDR3 is TGTGCCTGGAGACCCCCATCTGCGGGGCGTGCCGCCTACGAGCAGTACTTC. This gives the protein CAWRPPSAGRAAYEQYF. This chain uses TRBV30 with TRBJ2-7, with a tentative D call TRBD2 (6 bases). Per the germline V gene, CDR1 is GTSNPN and CDR2 is SVGIG (reference sequence). Trimming stripped 3 bases from V and 2 bases from J, with 23 bases between. This CDR3 has 17 residues.

This clonotype occurred many times. V and J are TRBV2 and TRBJ2-3; D is ambiguous. The CDR3 runs to 12 residues. Trimming stripped 6 bases from V and 6 bases from J, with 10 bases between. Germline loops: CDR1 SNHLY, CDR2 FYNNEI. The CDR3 sequence is CASRSHEDTQYF. CDR3 coding DNA: TGTGCCAGCAGAAGCCATGAGGATACGCAGTATTTT.

This clonotype was picked up a small number of times. The chain combines TRBV5-5 with TRBJ1-2; 10 bases are shared with TRBD1. Germline lookup yields CDR1 SGHKS and CDR2 YYEKEE (reference sequence). V lost 1 base, J lost 3 bases, and 21 bases stayed unmatched. The CDR3 runs to 21 residues. The chain's CDR3 is CASSLQGDRGPRNRADYGYTF. The CDR3 DNA sequence: TGTGCCAGCAGCTTGCAGGGGGACAGGGGACCCAGGAACAGGGCTGACTATGGCTACACCTTC.